These 7 T cell receptor beta chains came from one sample sequenced in a study of T cell clonality in common variable immunodeficiency. The method was immunoSEQ multiplex PCR; TCRdb's version includes in-frame clones alone and lacks a portion of them. This sample comprises under 65,000 clones, none seen once only. The sequencing input was peripheral blood mononuclear cells. The receptors were sampled from a person between 18 and 75 years old in good health.

In its sample, this clone was seen many times. The covered CDR3 bases are TGTGCCAGCAGGGACAGGCCTAGGATTTATGAAAAG. As protein: CASRDRPRIYEK. The complete CDR3 sequence is CASRDRPRIYEKLFF. The gene calls are TRBV6-4 and TRBJ2-2, with TRBD1 matching 7 bases. The CDR3 goes on 3 residues after the read ends, and that part is filled in from the germline J gene. Per germline, CDR1 MRHNA and CDR2 SNTAGT. This CDR3 spans 15 amino acids.

Details on this clone: The observed sequence ends 3 residues before the CDR3 terminus, with the missing tail filled in from the germline J gene. This chain joins TRBV5-1 and TRBJ1-2; 7 bases fit TRBD1. The CDR3 has 16 amino acids. The germline V gene has CDR1 SGHRS and CDR2 YFSETQ. This chain's CDR3 is CASSKEGGTRSDDYTF. The sequenced CDR3 bases are TGCGCCAGCAGCAAGGAAGGGGGCACTCGCAGCGATGAC.

This clone occurred many times. The observed sequence ends 3 residues before the CDR3 terminus, with the missing tail filled in from the germline J gene. The rearrangement joins TRBV20-1 to TRBJ1-6, with 7 bases aligning to TRBD1. With 5 bases clipped from V and 0 bases from J, the junction kept 4 bases outside the gene matches. Germline CDR1 is DFQATT and CDR2 is SNEGSKA (reference sequence). The CDR3 contains 15 residues. The CDR3 bases that were read are TGCAGTGCTGAAAGGGACAGCTCCTATAATTCACCC. Protein: CSAERDSSYNSP. The complete CDR3 sequence is CSAERDSSYNSPLHF.

This clone was seen ten or more times. Sequencing ends 3 residues short of the CDR3 end; the germline J gene provides the rest. The V gene is TRBV18, the J gene TRBJ2-6; 10 bases are a match to TRBD1. The CDR3 runs to 19 residues. V gave up 6 bases and J gave up 4 bases; unmatched junction bases: 15. The germline V gene encodes CDR1 KGHSH and CDR2 LQKENI. This CDR3 is CASSLLGTGATTGANVLTF. CDR3 DNA (partial): TGTGCCAGCTCCCTACTTGGGACAGGGGCGACTACCGGGGCCAACGTC.

The sample holds many counts of this clone. The CDR3 end lies 3 residues beyond the end of the read and is filled in from the germline J gene. The chain employs TRBV9 and TRBJ2-3; 8 positions match TRBD2. V shed 1 base, J shed 5 bases, and the junction held 9 bases outside the gene matches. Germline CDR1 SGDLS, CDR2 YYNGEE. There are 16 residues in the CDR3. The CDR3 loop reads CASSVKREGKQDTQYF. The DNA read from the CDR3 is TGTGCCAGCAGCGTAAAACGGGAGGGGAAGCAAGATACG.

This clone has only a few counts. The read finishes 3 residues shy of the CDR3 end, and the germline J gene is used to complete it. The chain recombines TRBV18 with TRBJ2-2; D possibly corresponds to TRBD1 (5 bases). Germline V lookup: CDR1 KGHSH, CDR2 LQKENI. The CDR3 has 17 amino acids. The CDR3 protein is CASSPLGQGQRNEKLFF. Partial CDR3 DNA: TGTGCCAGCTCACCACTGGGGCAGGGCCAAAGGAATGAAAAG.

This clone was counted ten times or more. At one end, the junction sequence differs from germline, possibly due to a read error. The read comes to an end 3 residues before the CDR3 does, leaving the germline J gene to fill in the end. The identical CDR3 is also encoded by other nucleotide sequences in the sample. The chain carries TRBV6-2 or TRBV6-3 and TRBJ1-3; the D is unclear. Germline loops: CDR1 MNHEY, CDR2 SVGEGT. This CDR3 has 13 amino acids. The CDR3 reads CASGRASGNTIYF. Incomplete CDR3 DNA: TGTGCCAGCGGAAGGGCATCTGGAAACACG.